This T cell receptor beta chain was retrieved from a study of T cell responses to AZD1222 COVID-19 vaccine. Notes on the study in general: The sample set comprised mostly white British donors with more females, and clonal diversity was possibly underestimated. An increase in Spike-specific TCR breadth and depth was observed after two AZD1222 doses.

Libraries were prepared by immunoSEQ multiplex PCR; TCRdb keeps only in-frame clonotypes and omits some of them. Of more than 100,000 clones in the sample, 92% were seen once. This CDR3 is built from 16 residues. Germline V gene sequence: CDR1 LNHNV, CDR2 YYDKDF (reference sequence). The J segment lost 5 bases and the V segment lost 4 bases, leaving 6 bases of the junction unmatched. This clone was counted a single time. Its antigen is as yet unknown. The V and J genes are TRBV15 and TRBJ2-3; 13 positions agree with TRBD2. This receptor was taken from an adult in good health. Material: peripheral blood, obtained on day 0 of AZD1222 vaccination. The CDR3 DNA reads as TGTGCCACCAGCACGGGACTAGCGGGACGGGAAGATACGCAGTATTTT. Translation: CATSTGLAGREDTQYF. The full variable domain, its missing parts supplied by reference TRBV15 and TRBJ2-3, is DAMVIQNPRYQVTQFGKPVTLSCSQTLNHNVMYWYQQKSSQAPKLLFHYYDKDFNNEADTPDNFQSRRPNTSFCFLDIRSPGLGDTAMYLCATSTGLAGREDTQYFGPGTRLTVL.